These 20 T cell receptor beta chains share one sample of origin, sequenced in a study of T-cell memory formation after mild COVID-19. TCRdb re-called the 5' RACE reads with MiXCR, one entry per CDR3 protein. The sample consists of about 110,000 distinct CDR3 sequences, roughly a sixth of them appearing once. Sequencing input: PBMCs or a T cell subset sorted from them (not recorded which). The receptor set was obtained from a man between 18 and 29 years old who had mild COVID-19 (a few samples of this study predate the infection). Cell type and time point are not known.

This clonotype has only a few counts. The gene calls are TRBV5-6 and TRBJ1-2; D gene ambiguous. CDR1 and CDR2 from the germline V gene are SGHDT and YYEEEE. The CDR3 is 12 amino acids. Trimming removed 4 bases at V and 3 bases at J, with 7 bases between. CDR3 region: CASSAWDYGYTF. The CDR3 nucleotides read TGTGCCAGCAGCGCGTGGGACTATGGCTACACCTTC.

The gene calls are TRBV12-3 or TRBV12-4 and TRBJ1-2; 7 positions agree with TRBD1. Unmatched junction bases numbered 9, after V lost 5 bases and J lost 0 bases. CDR3 size: 16 residues. CDR3 sequence (DNA): TGTGCCAGCAGTCCTAGGGGACAGCCTGCTAACTATGGCTACACCTTC. This encodes CASSPRGQPANYGYTF.

This clonotype was counted ten times or more. The V gene is TRBV11-2, the J gene TRBJ2-1; the match to TRBD2 covers 9 bases. This CDR3 contains 16 residues. V was pared by 5 bases and J by 6 bases, with 11 bases of the junction left unmatched. Per the germline V gene, CDR1 is SGHAT and CDR2 is FQNNGV. The CDR3 protein is CASSLLAGTSRNEQFF. The CDR3 coding sequence is TGTGCCAGCAGCCTTCTCGCCGGGACTAGCCGCAATGAGCAGTTCTTC.

The chain has TRBV29-1 and TRBJ2-5; weak D call: TRBD2 (6 bases). The CDR3 is 12 residues long. The germline V gene encodes CDR1 SQVTM and CDR2 ANQGSEA. Trimming shortened V by 5 bases and J by 3 bases, and 10 bases separated the two germline ends. DNA for the CDR3: TGCAGCGTTCGCGGGGCAAAAGAGACCCAGTACTTC. It codes for CSVRGAKETQYF. Full variable domain (remainder filled in from reference TRBV29-1 and TRBJ2-5): SAVISQKPSRDICQRGTSLTIQCQVDSQVTMMFWYRQQPGQSLTLIATANQGSEATYESGFVIDKFPISRPNLTFSTLTVSNMSPEDSSIYLCSVRGAKETQYFGPGTRLLVL.

The chain links TRBV6-5 to TRBJ1-6; D remains unclear. Trimming removed 2 bases from V and 9 bases from J, with 5 bases in between. Germline CDR1 and CDR2: MNHEY and SVGAGI. CDR3 size: 12 residues. In DNA form, the CDR3 reads TGTGCCAGCAGTTACGGGCGTTCACCCCTCCACTTT. Encoded protein: CASSYGRSPLHF.

This clonotype was observed a handful of times. The chain is built from TRBV7-2 and TRBJ2-5, with D possibly being TRBD1 (6 bases). Germline CDR1 and CDR2: SGHTA and FQGNSA. V was clipped by 4 bases and J by 5 bases, with 11 bases between them. The CDR3 has 13 residues. CDR3 coding DNA: TGTGCCAGCAGCTCTCAGGGGTGGGAGACCCAGTACTTC. The encoded protein is CASSSQGWETQYF. Drawing the rest from reference TRBV7-2 and TRBJ2-5, the complete variable domain is GAGVSQSPSNKVTEKGKDVELRCDPISGHTALYWYRQSLGQGLEFLIYFQGNSAPDKSGLPSDRFSAERTGGSVSTLTIQRTQQEDSAVYLCASSSQGWETQYFGPGTRLLVL.

This clonotype was found a few times. The gene calls are TRBV6-5 and TRBJ2-7; TRBD1 agrees at 8 bases. This CDR3 region has 15 residues. V was clipped by 6 bases and J by 5 bases; unmatched bases: 12. Germline V CDR1 and CDR2: MNHEY, SVGAGI. DNA for the CDR3: TGTGCCAGCAGAGCATTCACAGGGGGGAAGGACGAGCAGTACTTC. Translated: CASRAFTGGKDEQYF.

The V and J genes are TRBV4-3 and TRBJ1-5; TRBD1 might be the D (6 bases). Trimming shortened V by 4 bases and J by 4 bases, and 11 bases separated the two germline ends. This CDR3 is 14 amino acids long. The germline V gene encodes CDR1 LGHNA and CDR2 YSLEER. This CDR3 reads CASSPDRLNQPQHF. CDR3 nucleotides: TGCGCCAGCAGCCCTGACAGGCTGAATCAGCCCCAGCATTTT.

The V gene is TRBV5-6, the J gene TRBJ2-7; D remains ambiguous. Trimming shortened V by 0 bases and J by 7 bases, and 8 bases separated the two germline ends. The length of the CDR3 is 12 residues. The V gene's germline CDR1 is SGHDT and CDR2 YYEEEE. CDR3 amino acids: CASSLVLGEQYF. CDR3 DNA: TGTGCCAGCAGCTTGGTGCTGGGGGAGCAGTACTTC. Drawing the rest from reference TRBV5-6 and TRBJ2-7, the complete variable domain is DAGVTQSPTHLIKTRGQQVTLRCSPKSGHDTVSWYQQALGQGPQFIFQYYEEEERQRGNFPDRFSGHQFPNYSSELNVNALLLGDSALYLCASSLVLGEQYFGPGTRLTVT.

The chain carries TRBV5-4 and TRBJ2-5; D remains ambiguous. Germline CDR1 reads SGHNT; CDR2 reads YYREEE (reference sequence). The CDR3 extends over 14 amino acids. Between the trimmed V and J ends, which lost 4 bases and 1 base, there was a span of 11 bases. The CDR3 spells CASSTRVGQETQYF. Here the CDR3 DNA reads TGTGCCAGCAGCACCCGAGTGGGCCAAGAGACCCAGTACTTC.

This chain connects TRBV2 to TRBJ2-1; D not resolved. Germline V gene lookup returns CDR1 SNHLY and CDR2 FYNNEI. The V end lost 7 bases, the J end lost 3 bases, and 10 bases lay between the germline ends. The CDR3 extends over 13 amino acids. The CDR3 region has the DNA TGTGCCAGCACCTTCGGGTACTACAATGAGCAGTTCTTC. This encodes CASTFGYYNEQFF. Filled out from reference TRBV2 and TRBJ2-1, the complete variable domain reads EPEVTQTPSHQVTQMGQEVILRCVPISNHLYFYWYRQILGQKVEFLVSFYNNEISEKSEIFDDQFSVERPDGSNFTLKIRSTKLEDSAMYFCASTFGYYNEQFFGPGTRLTVL.

The table lists this clonotype with many counts. The V call is TRBV4-1, the J call TRBJ1-2, with D uncertain. Germline V gives CDR1 MGHRA, CDR2 YSYEKL. Trimming removed 2 bases at V and 4 bases at J, with 23 bases between. The CDR3 is 18 amino acids. Here the CDR3 DNA reads TGCGCCAGCAGCCAAACGTACCCTCAGGTGCTAGTTGGCTATGGCTACACCTTC. This codes for CASSQTYPQVLVGYGYTF.

This clonotype appeared a few times. The V call is TRBV4-1, the J call TRBJ2-7; no clear D gene. The CDR3 length is 14 residues. Trimming cost V 4 bases and J 2 bases, with 12 bases left between them. Germline CDR1 MGHRA, CDR2 YSYEKL. The CDR3 coding sequence is TGCGCCAGCAGCCCCGCCCAGACCACCTACGAGCAGTACTTC. The encoded protein is CASSPAQTTYEQYF.

The CDR3 DNA follows: TGTGCCAGCAGCTTGCTTGACAGACCCTCCTACGAGCAGTACGTC. Its translation is CASSLLDRPSYEQYV. V gene TRBV5-4 combines with J gene TRBJ2-7, with D maybe TRBD1 (5 bases). V was cut by 1 base and J by 0 bases, with 11 bases left in between. CDR1 and CDR2 from the germline V gene are SGHNT and YYREEE (reference sequence). This CDR3 is 15 amino acids long.

This clonotype was seen only a few times. The J gene is TRBJ1-2, the V gene TRBV4-1; D is ambiguous. The V end lost 0 bases, the J end lost 6 bases, and 14 bases lay between the germline ends. This CDR3 has 15 amino acids. The germline V gene encodes CDR1 MGHRA and CDR2 YSYEKL. Here the CDR3 DNA reads TGCGCCAGCAGCCAAGATCTGCGGACCCGGAATGGCTACACCTTC. Translated, it gives CASSQDLRTRNGYTF.

The chain's CDR3 is CASSWVGGGSPLHF. The CDR3 bases are TGTGCCAGCAGTTGGGTAGGGGGCGGTTCACCCCTCCACTTT. The chain joins TRBV6-5 to TRBJ1-6; TRBD1 aligns across 7 bases. The V gene's germline CDR1 is MNHEY and CDR2 SVGAGI. This CDR3 is built from 14 residues. With V trimmed by 4 bases and J by 9 bases, 6 bases remained unmatched.

This clonotype came up a few times. CDR3 sequence reads: CASIPDAPSYNEQFF. The CDR3 DNA is TGTGCCAGCATTCCCGACGCTCCGTCCTACAATGAGCAGTTCTTC. This chain connects TRBV12-3 or TRBV12-4 to TRBJ2-1; D unclear. The CDR3 length is 15 residues. The V end was cut by 7 bases, the J end by 1 base, with 14 bases between.

This clonotype was seen more than once but under ten times. CDR3 DNA sequence: TGTGCCAGCCATGGAACGGGGGGAGAGACCCAGTACTTC. Translated, it gives CASHGTGGETQYF. V usage is TRBV12-3 or TRBV12-4 and J usage is TRBJ2-5; 7 bases map to TRBD2. This CDR3 spans 13 amino acids. J lost 4 bases, V lost 8 bases, and 7 bases had no gene match.

The V gene is TRBV6-5, the J gene TRBJ1-2; 8 bases line up with TRBD1. This CDR3 spans 14 amino acids. Trimming cost V 6 bases and J 3 bases; bases outside gene matches: 6. Germline lookup yields CDR1 MNHEY and CDR2 SVGAGI. The CDR3 is CASSLRGPDYGYTF. In nucleotides, the CDR3 is TGTGCCAGCAGCCTCAGGGGGCCGGACTATGGCTACACCTTC.

The genes are TRBV20-1 and TRBJ2-6; tentatively, D is TRBD1 (6 bases). Germline lookup yields CDR1 DFQATT and CDR2 SNEGSKA (reference sequence). This CDR3 is built from 13 residues. V lost 5 bases and J 4 bases, leaving 9 bases between the germline ends. CDR3 region: CSAHRAGANVLTF. The CDR3 DNA reads TGCAGTGCTCACAGGGCCGGGGCCAACGTCCTGACTTTC.